Included here is one T cell receptor beta chain sequence, with context. This sample is part of a study of control samples from healthy donors and cancer patients. The assay was immunoSEQ multiplex PCR, and TCRdb's table has in-frame clones only and misses some. Among around 180,000 clones listed, 75% to 95% were seen once. The sequencing sample was made of blood. This receptor was taken from a middle-aged woman in good health.

Here the CDR3 DNA reads TGTGCCAGCAGCCCTGTAATTGGCGGGAGGGGGCACATTCAGTACTTC. Translated, it gives CASSPVIGGRGHIQYF. The chain combines TRBV7-2 with TRBJ2-4; the match to TRBD2 covers 9 bases. The CDR3 is 16 residues long. The germline gives CDR1 SGHTA, CDR2 FQGNSA. V gave up 5 bases and J gave up 8 bases; unmatched junction bases: 13.